Below are 22 T cell receptor beta chains sequenced from a single sample in a study of blood T cells in healthy people across ages. With a J-beta primer mix and a sample-barcoded 5' primer, a second PCR ran about 7 to 12 cycles. TCRdb re-called the 5' RACE reads through MiXCR, storing one row per CDR3 protein. The table lists approximately 1,700,000 distinct CDR3 sequences, about 39% of them singletons. Sequencing input: blood. The source of these receptors is a human donor in good health.

On this clonotype itself: A read error may account for a junction end that differs from germline. The J gene is TRBJ2-1, the V gene TRBV30; no reliable D call. This CDR3 region has 11 residues. The germline V gene has CDR1 GTSNPN and CDR2 SVGIG (reference sequence). The CDR3 is CAWSDYNEQFF. The CDR3 DNA follows: TGTGCCTGGAGTGACTACAATGAACAGTTCTTC.

V is TRBV3-1 and J is TRBJ1-1, with D possibly matching TRBD1 (5 bases). The CDR3 sequence is 13 residues long. Germline lookup yields CDR1 LGHDT and CDR2 YNNKEL (reference sequence). Trimming removed 3 bases at V and 10 bases at J, with 15 bases between. The CDR3 coding sequence is TGTGCCAGCAGCCACGGACATCCTGCGGGAGCTTTCTTT. This codes for CASSHGHPAGAFF.

The V call is TRBV5-5, the J call TRBJ1-5; D ambiguous. Deletions cut 4 bases from V and 3 bases from J, with 11 bases between. The germline CDR1 and CDR2 sequences are SGHKS and YYEKEE (reference sequence). This CDR3 is 14 amino acids long. The CDR3 reads CASSPRRYNQPQHF. The CDR3 nucleotides are TGTGCCAGCAGCCCACGACGGTACAATCAGCCCCAGCATTTT.

This chain joins TRBV2 and TRBJ2-7; D is ambiguous. Trimming left V 0 bases short and J 6 bases short, with 6 bases between. The germline gives CDR1 SNHLY, CDR2 FYNNEI. The CDR3 runs to 12 residues. In DNA form, the CDR3 reads TGTGCCAGCAGTGAAGCGCCCCCCGAGCAGTACTTC. Amino acid sequence: CASSEAPPEQYF. Variable domain in full (rest from reference TRBV2 and TRBJ2-7): EPEVTQTPSHQVTQMGQEVILRCVPISNHLYFYWYRQILGQKVEFLVSFYNNEISEKSEIFDDQFSVERPDGSNFTLKIRSTKLEDSAMYFCASSEAPPEQYFGPGTRLTVT.

The genes are TRBV12-3 or TRBV12-4 and TRBJ1-4, with 9 bases fitting TRBD1. Trimming cost V 6 bases and J 8 bases; bases outside gene matches: 10. The CDR3 totals 15 residues. The chain's CDR3 is CASSAGTGTFEKLFF. In DNA, the CDR3 is TGTGCCAGCAGCGCCGGGACAGGGACCTTCGAAAAACTGTTTTTT.

This clonotype was detected only a few times. The gene calls are TRBV29-1 and TRBJ2-3; 13 nucleotides align to TRBD2. Germline CDR1 reads SQVTM; CDR2 reads ANQGSEA. This CDR3 region has 18 residues. Losses at the gene ends were 7 bases for V and 4 bases for J; bases not matched to a gene: 17. CDR3 sequence reads: CSASSGTSGAGMADTQYF. The DNA of the CDR3 is TGCAGCGCCTCTTCCGGGACTAGCGGGGCGGGTATGGCAGATACGCAGTATTTT.

This chain joins TRBV3-1 and TRBJ2-1; TRBD2 aligns across 8 bases. V lost 0 bases and J lost 4; bases outside the gene matches: 8. The CDR3 spans 17 residues. From germline, CDR1 is LGHDT and CDR2 YNNKEL (reference sequence). CDR3 sequence reads: CASSQDGSGTIYNEQFF. The CDR3 nucleotides are TGTGCCAGCAGCCAAGATGGTAGCGGGACTATATACAATGAGCAGTTCTTC.

Notes on this clonotype: A clone one base away is much larger, so this may be a read error. The rearrangement links TRBV29-1 to TRBJ2-7; D is unclear. Germline CDR1 and CDR2: SQVTM and ANQGSEA. Trimming took 4 bases from V and 3 from J, leaving 16 bases between them. The CDR3 totals 14 residues. The CDR3 reads CSVAGFHSIYEQYF. The CDR3 coding sequence is TGCAGCGTTGCCGGGTTTCACTCCATCTACGAGCAGTACTTC.

This clonotype has a handful of counts. This chain connects TRBV7-6 to TRBJ2-4; 9 positions agree with TRBD1. Near its end, the DNA agrees better with TRBJ2-7, so the J call may be wrong. Germline loops: CDR1 SGHVS, CDR2 FNYEAQ. This CDR3 spans 15 amino acids. The CDR3 reads CASSRFRDREDEQYF. CDR3 bases: TGTGCCAGCAGCCGATTCCGGGACAGGGAGGACGAGCAGTACTTC.

V usage is TRBV9 and J usage is TRBJ1-1, with TRBD1 as a possible D gene (6 bases). Germline V gene data show CDR1 as SGDLS and CDR2 as YYNGEE. The V and J ends lost 0 bases and 4 bases respectively, with 13 bases between them. The CDR3 is made up of 15 amino acids. The CDR3 DNA reads as TGTGCCAGCAGCGTAGTAGGGGGGCTGAGCACTGAAGCTTTCTTT. It encodes CASSVVGGLSTEAFF.

This clonotype was detected only a few times. This chain's CDR3 is CSAQDPRGGYGYTF. CDR3 DNA: TGCAGTGCCCAGGACCCACGAGGGGGCTATGGCTACACCTTC. V is TRBV20-1 and J is TRBJ1-2; weak D call: TRBD1 (6 bases). Trimming left V 6 bases short and J 4 bases short, with 18 bases between. Germline-derived CDR1 and CDR2 are DFQATT and SNEGSKA (reference sequence). The CDR3 contains 14 residues.

The rearrangement links TRBV19 to TRBJ2-6, with D uncertain. V was pared by 6 bases and J by 4 bases, with 16 bases between. Germline V CDR1 and CDR2: LNHDA, SQIVND (reference sequence). The CDR3 is made up of 16 amino acids. The chain's CDR3 is CASSLDREGGANVLTF. CDR3 DNA: TGTGCCAGTAGCCTAGACCGCGAAGGGGGGGCCAACGTCCTGACTTTC.

Note on this clonotype: At one end the junction does not follow the germline gene, possibly because of a read error. The gene calls are TRBV14 and TRBJ2-7; tentative D call: TRBD2 (5 bases). The CDR3 is 13 residues long. Germline CDR1 and CDR2: SGHDN and FVKESK. In nucleotides, the CDR3 is TGTTCCAGCGGCCTAAAGGGCTCCTACGAGCAGTACTTC. Translating gives CSSGLKGSYEQYF.

The V and J genes are TRBV2 and TRBJ1-6, with D hard to call. CDR3 length: 12 residues. V was cut by 7 bases and J by 11 bases, with 12 bases left in between. Germline V CDR1 and CDR2: SNHLY, FYNNEI. The CDR3 spells CASTTEVPPLHF. In DNA form, the CDR3 reads TGTGCCAGCACTACAGAGGTCCCACCCCTCCACTTT.

This chain connects TRBV7-2 to TRBJ2-1; TRBD1 agrees at 7 bases. With 5 bases clipped from V and 10 bases from J, the junction kept 5 bases outside the gene matches. The CDR3 contains 12 residues. Germline V gene sequence: CDR1 SGHTA, CDR2 FQGNSA. The CDR3 region has the DNA TGTGCCAGCAGCCGACGGACAGGCGAGCAGTTCTTC. It yields the protein CASSRRTGEQFF.

The chain combines TRBV12-5 with TRBJ2-3, with D possibly TRBD1 on 5 matching bases. Trimming cost V 3 bases and J 5 bases, with 15 bases left between them. CDR3 size: 15 residues. Germline V CDR1 and CDR2: LGHNT, FRNRAP. The CDR3 spells CASGLNTRVGDTQYF. The DNA for the CDR3 is TGTGCTAGTGGTTTAAACACCAGGGTAGGAGATACGCAGTATTTT.

The V call is TRBV11-3, the J call TRBJ2-7; a possible D gene is TRBD1 (6 bases). There are 13 residues in the CDR3. The V and J ends lost 5 bases and 6 bases respectively, with 14 bases between them. CDR1 is SGHNT, CDR2 YENEEA, per germline. CDR3 sequence reads: CASSGQTDCEQYF. Written as DNA, the CDR3 is TGTGCCAGCAGCGGACAGACGGACTGCGAGCAGTACTTC.

This clonotype has ten or more counts. The rearrangement links TRBV7-2 to TRBJ2-1; D is possibly TRBD2 (6 bases). Between the trimmed V and J ends, which lost 7 bases and 5 bases, there was a span of 15 bases. Looked up from germline, CDR1 is SGHTA and CDR2 is FQGNSA. There are 14 residues in the CDR3. The CDR3 coding sequence is TGTGCCAGCACCTTTAATAGCGGAAACAATGAGCAGTTCTTC. Residues: CASTFNSGNNEQFF. Full variable domain (outside the CDR3, taken from reference TRBV7-2 and TRBJ2-1): GAGVSQSPSNKVTEKGKDVELRCDPISGHTALYWYRQSLGQGLEFLIYFQGNSAPDKSGLPSDRFSAERTGGSVSTLTIQRTQQEDSAVYLCASTFNSGNNEQFFGPGTRLTVL.

This clonotype was detected a few times. V and J are TRBV27 and TRBJ2-1, with TRBD1 matching 7 bases. The V gene's germline CDR1 is MNHEY and CDR2 SMNVEV (reference sequence). The CDR3 is 15 amino acids. J was trimmed by 7 bases and V by 4 bases; bases with no gene match: 10. CDR3 nucleotide sequence: TGTGCCAGCAGTTCATACGACAGGGCGGGTAATGAGCAGTTCTTC. Protein: CASSSYDRAGNEQFF.

This clonotype was counted between two and nine times. CDR3 sequence reads: CASSPSRLRDTDTQYF. In DNA, the CDR3 is TGTGCCAGCAGCCCCTCTCGGCTGCGGGACACAGATACGCAGTATTTT. V is TRBV7-9 and J is TRBJ2-3; perhaps TRBD2 as D (6 bases). Germline assignment: CDR1 SEHNR and CDR2 FQNEAQ (reference sequence). The CDR3 is 16 residues long. V was clipped by 5 bases and J by 2 bases, with 17 bases between them.

The chain joins TRBV6-2 or TRBV6-3 to TRBJ2-7, with 9 bases matching TRBD1. The CDR3 extends over 16 amino acids. CDR1 and CDR2 from the germline V gene are MNHEY and SVGEGT. Trimming removed 6 bases from V and 4 bases from J; junction bases left unmatched: 13. CDR3 region: CASRATWDRAKYEQYF. For the CDR3, the DNA is TGTGCCAGCAGAGCAACCTGGGACAGGGCTAAATACGAGCAGTACTTC.

The chain recombines TRBV7-2 with TRBJ2-3; 12 nucleotides line up with TRBD1. V trimming: 6 bases; J trimming: 2 bases; junction bases outside the gene matches: 3. The germline V gene encodes CDR1 SGHTA and CDR2 FQGNSA. The CDR3 totals 15 residues. The CDR3 DNA is TGTGCCAGCAGGCGGGACAGGGGGCTCACAGATACGCAGTATTTT. It specifies CASRRDRGLTDTQYF.